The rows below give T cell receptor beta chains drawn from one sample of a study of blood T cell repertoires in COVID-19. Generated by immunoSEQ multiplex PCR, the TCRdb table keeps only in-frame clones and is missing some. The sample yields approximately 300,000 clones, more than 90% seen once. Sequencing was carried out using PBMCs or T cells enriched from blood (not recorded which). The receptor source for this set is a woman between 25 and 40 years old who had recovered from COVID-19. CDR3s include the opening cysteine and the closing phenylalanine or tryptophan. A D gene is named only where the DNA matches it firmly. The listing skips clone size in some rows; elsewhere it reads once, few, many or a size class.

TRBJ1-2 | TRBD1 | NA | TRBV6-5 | TGTGCCAGCAGGCCGAGGACAGGAGAATATGGCTACACCTTC | CASRPRTGEYGYTF
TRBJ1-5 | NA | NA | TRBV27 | TGTGCCAGCAGTCCTTACTTAAATCAGCCCCAGCATTTT | CASSPYLNQPQHF
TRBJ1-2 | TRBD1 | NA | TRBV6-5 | TGTGCCAGCACTCTAGGGGCAGGGGGCTTCGGCTACACCTTC | CASTLGAGGFGYTF
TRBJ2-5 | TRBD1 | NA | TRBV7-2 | TGTGCCAGCAGCTTCCGACAGGGGGCTGAAGAGACCCAGTACTTC | CASSFRQGAEETQYF
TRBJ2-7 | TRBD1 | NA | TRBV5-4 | TGTGCCAGCAGCTACCCGGGACAGGGGGCGTACGAGCAGTACTTC | CASSYPGQGAYEQYF
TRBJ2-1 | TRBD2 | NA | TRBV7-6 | TGTGCCAGCAGCCCGCGGACTAGCGGGGGAGCTAGCTCCTACAATGAGCAGTTCTTC | CASSPRTSGGASSYNEQFF
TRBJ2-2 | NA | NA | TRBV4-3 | TGCGCCAGCAGCCAATCCGCAGGGAACACCGGGGAGCTGTTTTTT | CASSQSAGNTGELFF
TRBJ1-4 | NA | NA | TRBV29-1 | TGCAGCGCCCAGGAGCGGTTGGGCGAAAAACTGTTTTTT | CSAQERLGEKLFF
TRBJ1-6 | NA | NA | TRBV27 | TGTGCCAGCCGCATGGGTACAGGGACCGGATCACCCCTCCACTTT | CASRMGTGTGSPLHF
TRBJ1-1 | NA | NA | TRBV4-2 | TGTGCCAGCAGCCAAGTAATCTTCTCGGACAGAAGAGTATTGAACACTGAAGCTTTCTTT | CASSQVIFSDRRVLNTEAFF
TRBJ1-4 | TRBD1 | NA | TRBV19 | TGTGCCAGTAGAGACAGGGGTTTTGAAAAACTGTTTTTT | CASRDRGFEKLFF
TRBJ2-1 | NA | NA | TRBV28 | TGTGCCAGCAGTCGGAAGGCGAAGCGGGTGACCTCCTACAATGAGCAGTTCTTC | CASSRKAKRVTSYNEQFF
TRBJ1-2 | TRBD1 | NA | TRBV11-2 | TGTGCCAGCAGCCCCAGACCGGGACAGGGAAGAGGCTACACCTTC | CASSPRPGQGRGYTF
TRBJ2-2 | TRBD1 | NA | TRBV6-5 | TGTGCCAGCTCCCGGACAGGGGGAACCGGGGAGCTGTTTTTT | CASSRTGGTGELFF
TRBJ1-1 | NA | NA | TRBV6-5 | TGTGCCAGCAGCTCCACAGGGAAGGGCACTGAAGCTTTCTTT | CASSSTGKGTEAFF
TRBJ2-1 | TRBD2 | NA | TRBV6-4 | TGTGCCAGCAGCCGACTAGCGGGAGAGGGCAATGAGCAGTTCTTC | CASSRLAGEGNEQFF
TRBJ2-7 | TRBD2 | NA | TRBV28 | TGTGCCAGCAGTCAACCGGGACTAGCGGCCCCTCAATCCTACGAGCAGTACTTC | CASSQPGLAAPQSYEQYF
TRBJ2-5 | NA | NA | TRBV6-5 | TGTGCCAGCAGTTACTCGGGGGCAGGGTGGCAGGAGACCCAGTACTTC | CASSYSGAGWQETQYF
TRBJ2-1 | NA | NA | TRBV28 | TGTGCCAGCAGTCGGGGCTTGGGGGCCTCCTACAATGAGCAGTTCTTC | CASSRGLGASYNEQFF
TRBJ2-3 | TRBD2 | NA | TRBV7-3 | TGTGCCAGCAGCTTAGGGGCCCGCGGGAGGGACGCAGATACGCAGTATTTT | CASSLGARGRDADTQYF
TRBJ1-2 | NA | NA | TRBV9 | TGTGCCAGCAGCGTAGGTGGAAGCGATGGCTACACCTTC | CASSVGGSDGYTF
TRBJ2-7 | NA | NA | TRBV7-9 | TGTGCCAGCAGCTTAATCCGTAACTCCTACGAGCAGTACTTC | CASSLIRNSYEQYF
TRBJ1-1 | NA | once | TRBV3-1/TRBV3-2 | TGTGCCAGCAGACTCGAGACTACCGGGAGCATGAACACTGAAGCTTTCTTT | CASRLETTGSMNTEAFF
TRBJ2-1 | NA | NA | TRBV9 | TGTGCCAGCAGCGTTGGAGCAGCCTACAATGAGCAGTTCTTC | CASSVGAAYNEQFF
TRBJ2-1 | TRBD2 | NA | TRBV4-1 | TGCGCCAGCAGCCAAGATCAATCCTGGCTAGCGGGAGGGCAGCTCCACAATGAGCAGTTCTTC | CASSQDQSWLAGGQLHNEQFF
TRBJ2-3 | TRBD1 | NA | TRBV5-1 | TGCGCCAGCAGCTTGGGGGACAGCACGGGAGATACGCAGTATTTT | CASSLGDSTGDTQYF
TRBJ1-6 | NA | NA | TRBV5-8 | TGTGCCAGCAGCTTGATTTCCTCGGGCTCCTATAATTCACCCCTCCACTTT | CASSLISSGSYNSPLHF
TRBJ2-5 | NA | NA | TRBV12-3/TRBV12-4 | TGTGCCAGCACAGGGTTTAGGGAGACCCAGTACTTC | CASTGFRETQYF
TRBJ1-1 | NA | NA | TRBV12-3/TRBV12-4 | TGTGCCAGCAGCCTTACAGAGAACACTGAAGCTTTCTTT | CASSLTENTEAFF
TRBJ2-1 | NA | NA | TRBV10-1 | TGCGCCAGCAGTGAGCCATGGACAGAATACAATGAGCAGTTCTTC | CASSEPWTEYNEQFF
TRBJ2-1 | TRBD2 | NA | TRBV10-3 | TGTGCCCTAAGGCGGGGGACTGGGGACAATGAGCAGTTCTTC | CALRRGTGDNEQFF
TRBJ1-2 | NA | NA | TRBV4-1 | TGCGCCAGCAGCCAAGACATCACGGACAGCAGCTACACCTTC | CASSQDITDSSYTF
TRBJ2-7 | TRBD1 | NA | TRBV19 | TGTGCCAGTAGTATTGCCCAGGGGGCAATCTACGAGCAGTACTTC | CASSIAQGAIYEQYF
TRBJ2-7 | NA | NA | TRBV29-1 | TGCAGCGTTGCCCCGAACGGGGTCTACGAGCAGTACTTC | CSVAPNGVYEQYF
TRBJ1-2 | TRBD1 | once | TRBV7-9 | TGTGCCAGCAGCACCGGGACAGGGGGTGGCTACACCTTC | CASSTGTGGGYTF
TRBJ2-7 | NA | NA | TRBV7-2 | TGTGCCAGCAGCTTTTTAGGCAGGTCGTCCTACGAGCAGTACTTC | CASSFLGRSSYEQYF
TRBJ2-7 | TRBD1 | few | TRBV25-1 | TGTGCCAGCAAACCCTACAGGGGGCACGAGCAGTACTTC | CASKPYRGHEQYF
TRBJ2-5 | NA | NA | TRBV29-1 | TGCAGCATTGGGAGGGGACAGCAAGAGACCCAGTACTTC | CSIGRGQQETQYF
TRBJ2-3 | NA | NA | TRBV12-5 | TGTGCTAGTGGTTTGGCCGACCATCACAGGGGCACAGATACGCAGTATTTT | CASGLADHHRGTDTQYF
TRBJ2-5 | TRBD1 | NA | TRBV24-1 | TGTGCCACCAGTGATCCCGGACAGGGTGGGGGGGAGACCCAGTACTTC | CATSDPGQGGGETQYF
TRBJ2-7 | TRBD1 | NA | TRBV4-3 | TGCGCCAGCAGCCAAGGGACAGGGATATCCTACGAGCAGTACTTC | CASSQGTGISYEQYF
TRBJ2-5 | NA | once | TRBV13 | TGTGCCAGCAGCTTAGGACGGGACAAACCGGTGACGACCCAGTACTTC | CASSLGRDKPVTTQYF
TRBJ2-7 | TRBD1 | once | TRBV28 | TGTGCCAGCAGTACACCGGGACAGGGGGTCTCCTACGAGCAGTACTTC | CASSTPGQGVSYEQYF
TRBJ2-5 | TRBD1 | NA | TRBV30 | TGTGCCTGGAACCAGGGGGCGACCCAGTACTTC | CAWNQGATQYF
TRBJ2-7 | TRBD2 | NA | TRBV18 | TGTGCCAGCCGAGTGGGAGGGCTCTACGAGCAGTACTTC | CASRVGGLYEQYF
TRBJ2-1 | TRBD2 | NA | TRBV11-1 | TGTGCCAGCAGCCTGAGTAGCGGGAGCAACGACAATGAGCAGTTCTTC | CASSLSSGSNDNEQFF
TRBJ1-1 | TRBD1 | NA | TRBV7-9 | TGTGCCAGCAGCTTATTCGGGACAGGGGGGATGAACACTGAAGCTTTCTTT | CASSLFGTGGMNTEAFF
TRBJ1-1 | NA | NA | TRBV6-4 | TGTGCCAGCAGTGTGGAGGCAGGGGCAACTGAAGCTTTCTTT | CASSVEAGATEAFF
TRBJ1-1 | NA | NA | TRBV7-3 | TGTGCCAGCAGCTCCCGAGGGCCAAAAGAAGCTTTCTTT | CASSSRGPKEAFF
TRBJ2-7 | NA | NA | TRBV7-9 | TGTGCCAGCAGCTCTACGATCCTAACCTACGAGCAGTACTTC | CASSSTILTYEQYF
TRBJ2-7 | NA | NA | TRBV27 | TGTGCCAGCAGTTTCAGGGACGAGCAGTACTTC | CASSFRDEQYF
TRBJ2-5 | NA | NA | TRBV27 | TGTGCCAGCAGCCCTCTGGGCAGGGCCGGGGAGACCCAGTACTTC | CASSPLGRAGETQYF
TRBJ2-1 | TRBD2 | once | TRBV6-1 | TGTGCCAGCAGTGAACTTCGGTGGCTAGCGGGCGGGAATGAGCAGTTCTTC | CASSELRWLAGGNEQFF
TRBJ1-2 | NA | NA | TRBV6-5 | TGTGCCAGCACCCAAGGGGCAAGCTATGGCTACACCTTC | CASTQGASYGYTF
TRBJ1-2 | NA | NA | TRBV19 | TGTGCCAGTAGTCCGCAGGGGTATGGCTACACCTTC | CASSPQGYGYTF
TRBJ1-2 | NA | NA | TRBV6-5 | TGTGCCAGCAGTTACTCGAGTAAGGGGCGGTATGGCTACACCTTC | CASSYSSKGRYGYTF
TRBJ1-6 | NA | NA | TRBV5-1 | TGCGCCAGCAGCTTGAGGCAGGGTGGCAGCTCACCCCTCCACTTT | CASSLRQGGSSPLHF
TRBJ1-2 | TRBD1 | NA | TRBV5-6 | TGTGCCAGCAGCGTACCGGGACAGGGGGCTCAGGGCTACACCTTC | CASSVPGQGAQGYTF